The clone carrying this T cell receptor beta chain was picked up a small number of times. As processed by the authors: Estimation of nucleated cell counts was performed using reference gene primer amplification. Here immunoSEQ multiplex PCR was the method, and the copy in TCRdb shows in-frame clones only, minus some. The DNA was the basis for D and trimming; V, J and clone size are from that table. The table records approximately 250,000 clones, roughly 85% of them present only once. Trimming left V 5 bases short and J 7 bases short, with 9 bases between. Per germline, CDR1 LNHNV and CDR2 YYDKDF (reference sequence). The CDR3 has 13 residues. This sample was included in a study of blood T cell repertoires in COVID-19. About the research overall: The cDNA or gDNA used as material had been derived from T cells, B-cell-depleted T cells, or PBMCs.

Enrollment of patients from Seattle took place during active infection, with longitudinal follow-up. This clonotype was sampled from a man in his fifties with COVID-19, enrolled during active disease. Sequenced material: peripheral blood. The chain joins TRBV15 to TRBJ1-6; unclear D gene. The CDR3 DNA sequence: TGTGCCACCAGCCTCCGGAGAAATTCACCCCTCCACTTT. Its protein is CATSLRRNSPLHF. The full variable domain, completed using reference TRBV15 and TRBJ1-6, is DAMVIQNPRYQVTQFGKPVTLSCSQTLNHNVMYWYQQKSSQAPKLLFHYYDKDFNNEADTPDNFQSRRPNTSFCFLDIRSPGLGDTAMYLCATSLRRNSPLHFGNGTRLTVT.